The clone carrying this T cell receptor beta chain showed up many times. Its cognate antigen is unknown. The study amplified TCR beta CDR3 regions using RNA transcripts. HTBI primers served in a first-round RT-PCR, which a second-round multiplex PCR followed. TCRdb re-called the multiplex PCR reads through MiXCR, storing one row per CDR3 protein. The sample holds a few hundred thousand distinct CDR3 sequences; approximately 18% are singletons and the top ten take 2% to 3%. These data are taken from a study of Graves' ophthalmopathy and Graves' hyperthyroidism. Overall study results and limits: Most expanded thyroid clonotypes above 0.001 frequency also appeared in blood.

The sequence was obtained from an adult woman with stable Graves' hyperthyroidism. The source material was peripheral blood.

In DNA form, the CDR3 reads TGCAGTGCTTACGCGACCATTAATTCACCCCTCCACTTT. Translating it yields CSAYATINSPLHF. The chain joins TRBV20-1 to TRBJ1-6; the D is unclear. The CDR3 contains 13 residues. Germline loops: CDR1 DFQATT, CDR2 SNEGSKA (reference sequence). The ends were cut back, 5 bases at V and 6 bases at J, with 11 bases in the middle.